What follows are 23 T cell receptor beta chains derived from one specimen sequenced in a study of T cells in Graves' hyperthyroidism and ophthalmopathy. Researchers took RNA transcripts and amplified the TCR beta CDR3 regions from them. A set of HTBI primers served as the primers for a first-round RT-PCR of the TCR CDR3. TCRdb analysed the multiplex PCR reads with MiXCR anew, one entry per CDR3 protein. The sample consists of 690,000 or so distinct CDR3 sequences, around 20% of them appearing once. Sequenced material: blood. The source of these receptors is a woman between 50 and 59 years old with Graves' hyperthyroidism that later progressed to Graves' ophthalmopathy.

The chain employs TRBV12-3 or TRBV12-4 and TRBJ1-5; D may be TRBD1 (5 bases). The CDR3 totals 16 residues. V was cut by 7 bases and J by 3 bases, with 19 bases left in between. The CDR3 loop reads CASKSGRQGLNQPQHF. The CDR3 bases are TGTGCCAGCAAGTCGGGCAGGCAGGGCCTCAATCAGCCCCAGCATTTT.

This clonotype was picked up many times. This chain connects TRBV5-1 to TRBJ1-1, with a tentative D call TRBD1 (5 bases). The CDR3 spans 15 residues. Germline values: CDR1 SGHRS, CDR2 YFSETQ. Between the trimmed V and J ends, which lost 0 bases and 6 bases, there was a span of 15 bases. As DNA, the CDR3 is TGCGCCAGCAGCTTGGGGCCAGGGCTAAACTCTGAAGCTTTCTTT. Protein: CASSLGPGLNSEAFF. Full variable domain (rest looked up from reference TRBV5-1 and TRBJ1-1): KAGVTQTPRYLIKTRGQQVTLSCSPISGHRSVSWYQQTPGQGLQFLFEYFSETQRNKGNFPGRFSGRQFSNSRSEMNVSTLELGDSALYLCASSLGPGLNSEAFFGQGTRLTVV.

This clonotype was observed a handful of times. The chain joins TRBV30 to TRBJ2-7; D is perhaps TRBD1 or TRBD2 (5 bases each). The CDR3 sequence is 15 residues long. Germline V lookup: CDR1 GTSNPN, CDR2 SVGIG (reference sequence). The V and J ends lost 0 bases and 3 bases respectively, with 15 bases between them. CDR3 nucleotides: TGTGCCTGGAGTGTACAATGGGACGCTTACTACGAGCAGTACTTC. Its protein is CAWSVQWDAYYEQYF.

DNA for the CDR3: TGTGCCAGCAGTGAATCAATTGGGACGACCGGGGAGCTGTTTTTT. It specifies CASSESIGTTGELFF. This rearrangement joins TRBV6-1 to TRBJ2-2; the D gene could be TRBD1 or TRBD2 (5 bases each). The germline CDR1 and CDR2 sequences are MNHNS and SASEGT. V was pared by 2 bases and J by 5 bases, with 12 bases between. CDR3 size: 15 residues.

This clonotype was seen a few times. V usage is TRBV3-1 and J usage is TRBJ2-6, with 9 bases fitting TRBD2. The V and J ends lost 1 base and 0 bases, in that order; junction bases with no gene match: 4. This CDR3 spans 18 amino acids. In germline, CDR1 is LGHDT, CDR2 YNNKEL (reference sequence). For the CDR3, the DNA is TGTGCCAGCAGCCAAGTGTGGCGGGGGGGCTCTGGGGCCAACGTCCTGACTTTC. Translating it yields CASSQVWRGGSGANVLTF.

There are a few counts of this clonotype. V and J are TRBV2 and TRBJ2-4; tentatively, D is TRBD2 (5 bases). Germline V gene data show CDR1 as SNHLY and CDR2 as FYNNEI. Trimming took 4 bases from V and 3 from J, leaving 16 bases between them. The CDR3 extends over 16 amino acids. CDR3 sequence (DNA): TGTGCCAGCAGTGTCGAGGGCGTGTGGGTCAAAAACATTCAGTACTTC. This codes for CASSVEGVWVKNIQYF.

In this sample, this clonotype turned up many times. The chain links TRBV5-1 to TRBJ2-1; no clear D gene. CDR1 is SGHRS and CDR2 is YFSETQ in the germline V gene. The CDR3 has 14 amino acids. The V end was cut by 3 bases, the J end by 6 bases, with 13 bases between. The CDR3 reads CASSWTSASNEQFF. CDR3 nucleotides: TGCGCCAGCAGCTGGACGTCGGCAAGCAATGAGCAGTTCTTC.

This clonotype was counted many times. V gene TRBV2 combines with J gene TRBJ2-5; a weak D match, TRBD1 (6 bases). The CDR3 is made up of 16 amino acids. Germline V gene data show CDR1 as SNHLY and CDR2 as FYNNEI. The V end lost 1 base, the J end lost 1 base, and 13 bases lay between the germline ends. The CDR3 bases are TGTGCCAGCAGTGAAGGAGGACAGCCGTCCCAAGAGACCCAGTACTTC. Encoded protein: CASSEGGQPSQETQYF.

This chain uses TRBV20-1 with TRBJ2-5; D is ambiguous. Trimming removed 1 base from V and 5 bases from J, with 8 bases in between. The CDR3 contains 12 residues. Germline V CDR1 and CDR2: DFQATT, SNEGSKA (reference sequence). CDR3 in amino acids: CSARANYETQYF. As DNA, the CDR3 is TGCAGTGCTAGAGCCAACTATGAGACCCAGTACTTC.

As concerns this clonotype: Germline is not matched at one junction end, which may reflect a read error. V is TRBV12-3 or TRBV12-4 and J is TRBJ2-3, with D uncertain. The CDR3 is 15 amino acids. The CDR3 sequence is CAGSPIVIATDTQYF. CDR3 nucleotide sequence: TGTGCCGGCAGCCCAATAGTAATAGCCACAGATACGCAGTATTTT.

This clonotype was detected many times. J is TRBJ2-7 and V is TRBV6-1; TRBD1 agrees at 7 bases. After removal of 0 bases from V and 5 bases from J, the junction contained 10 bases not matched to a gene. Germline values: CDR1 MNHNS, CDR2 SASEGT. This CDR3 comprises 16 residues. The CDR3 sequence is CASSEAPGQNWDEQYF. CDR3 sequence (DNA): TGTGCCAGCAGTGAAGCCCCGGGACAGAACTGGGACGAGCAGTACTTC.

There are a few counts of this clonotype. The V call is TRBV20-1, the J call TRBJ1-3; D unclear. V was shortened by 5 bases and J by 0 bases, with 8 bases between the two germline ends. Per germline, CDR1 DFQATT and CDR2 SNEGSKA (reference sequence). The CDR3 spans 13 residues. The CDR3 DNA sequence: TGCAGTGCTCCAAGAAGCTCTGGAAACACCATATATTTT. It translates to CSAPRSSGNTIYF.

The CDR3 reads CASVEWGRPNSPLHF. The CDR3 coding sequence is TGTGCCAGCGTAGAGTGGGGACGGCCCAATTCACCCCTCCACTTT. The V gene is TRBV7-9, the J gene TRBJ1-6, with D possibly matching TRBD1 (5 bases). This CDR3 contains 15 residues. Germline values: CDR1 SEHNR, CDR2 FQNEAQ (reference sequence). Trimming pared 8 bases from V and 7 bases from J, leaving 18 bases between.

This chain uses TRBV9 with TRBJ2-1; 11 nucleotides align to TRBD2. Germline trimming cut 0 bases from V and 5 bases from J; bases unmatched to any gene: 4. The CDR3 contains 16 residues. Germline V gives CDR1 SGDLS, CDR2 YYNGEE. CDR3 sequence: CASSVVGSGRDNEQFF. The CDR3 DNA sequence: TGTGCCAGCAGCGTAGTGGGTAGCGGGAGGGACAATGAGCAGTTCTTC.

The sample holds many counts of this clonotype. The chain couples TRBV3-1 to TRBJ1-1; D remains unclear. Trimming shortened V by 1 base and J by 3 bases, and 6 bases separated the two germline ends. This CDR3 region has 13 residues. Germline V gives CDR1 LGHDT, CDR2 YNNKEL (reference sequence). The CDR3 DNA sequence: TGTGCCAGCAGCCAAGGGTTGGACACTGAAGCTTTCTTT. Translated: CASSQGLDTEAFF.

V gene TRBV5-1 combines with J gene TRBJ1-1; D unclear. Trimming left V 0 bases short and J 1 base short, with 13 bases between. CDR1 is SGHRS and CDR2 is YFSETQ in the germline V gene. CDR3 size: 16 residues. Written as DNA, the CDR3 is TGCGCCAGCAGCTTGGACGGTGTTCTGCGGAACACTGAAGCTTTCTTT. Translating it yields CASSLDGVLRNTEAFF.

The chain has TRBV27 and TRBJ2-1; D is unresolved. Germline CDR1 is MNHEY and CDR2 is SMNVEV (reference sequence). V was trimmed by 0 bases and J by 12 bases, leaving 12 bases between them. CDR3 size: 13 residues. The chain's CDR3 is CASSLSGVTVQFF. The DNA of the CDR3 is TGTGCCAGCAGTTTATCAGGTGTGACTGTGCAGTTCTTC.

This sequence joins TRBV20-1 and TRBJ2-3; 11 bases match TRBD2. V lost 2 bases to trimming and J lost 2 bases; unmatched junction nucleotides: 9. Per germline, CDR1 DFQATT and CDR2 SNEGSKA (reference sequence). The CDR3 contains 17 residues. Here the CDR3 DNA reads TGCAGTGCTAGATACTGGGGACTAGCGGACACCACAGATACGCAGTATTTT. Translating it yields CSARYWGLADTTDTQYF.

Many counts were recorded for this clonotype. The gene calls are TRBV5-1 and TRBJ1-1; D remains unclear. CDR1 and CDR2 from the germline V gene are SGHRS and YFSETQ. The V and J ends lost 4 bases and 5 bases respectively, with 12 bases between them. CDR3 length: 13 amino acids. This chain's CDR3 is CASSPRTATEAFF. As DNA, the CDR3 is TGCGCCAGCAGCCCCAGGACGGCTACTGAAGCTTTCTTT.

In this sample, this clonotype turned up a few times. The V gene is TRBV6-1, the J gene TRBJ2-7; 9 positions agree with TRBD1. V gave up 6 bases and J gave up 5 bases; unmatched junction bases: 5. Per germline, CDR1 MNHNS and CDR2 SASEGT. This CDR3 has 13 residues. This chain's CDR3 is CASRGTGQNEQYF. In nucleotides, the CDR3 is TGTGCCAGCAGGGGGACAGGGCAGAACGAGCAGTACTTC.

The chain recombines TRBV20-1 with TRBJ2-1, with 11 bases aligning to TRBD2. The CDR3 totals 15 residues. Germline trimming cut 6 bases from V and 6 bases from J; bases unmatched to any gene: 10. Germline CDR1 DFQATT, CDR2 SNEGSKA (reference sequence). The CDR3 bases are TGCAGTGCAGACACAGGACTAGCGGGTACCAATGAGCAGTTCTTC. Amino acid sequence: CSADTGLAGTNEQFF.

This clonotype was counted many times. V is TRBV20-1 and J is TRBJ2-2; the match to TRBD2 covers 13 bases. The CDR3 has 18 residues. Germline values: CDR1 DFQATT, CDR2 SNEGSKA (reference sequence). V gave up 0 bases and J gave up 4 bases; unmatched junction bases: 8. The CDR3 is CSARDILAGGLGTGELFF. Written as DNA, the CDR3 is TGCAGTGCTAGAGATATACTAGCGGGGGGGCTGGGCACCGGGGAGCTGTTTTTT.

This chain joins TRBV5-1 and TRBJ1-6; TRBD1 agrees at 9 bases. The CDR3 extends over 15 amino acids. J gave up 10 bases and V 4 bases, and 9 bases lay outside the gene matches. Per germline, CDR1 SGHRS and CDR2 YFSETQ. The CDR3 DNA sequence: TGCGCCAGCAGCCCGTTTCGACAGGGGGGATCACCCCTCCACTTT. It encodes CASSPFRQGGSPLHF.